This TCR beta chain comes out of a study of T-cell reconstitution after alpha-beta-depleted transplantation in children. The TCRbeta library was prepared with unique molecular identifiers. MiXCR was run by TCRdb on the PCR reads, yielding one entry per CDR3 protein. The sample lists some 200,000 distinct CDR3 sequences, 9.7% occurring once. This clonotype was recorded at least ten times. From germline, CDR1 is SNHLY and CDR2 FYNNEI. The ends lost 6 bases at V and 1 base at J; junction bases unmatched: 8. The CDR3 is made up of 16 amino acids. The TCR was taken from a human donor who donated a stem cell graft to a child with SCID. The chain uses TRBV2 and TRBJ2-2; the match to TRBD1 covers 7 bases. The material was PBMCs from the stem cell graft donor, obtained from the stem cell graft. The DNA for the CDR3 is TGTGCCAGCAGCGCGAACAGGGGTGGGAACACCGGGGAGCTGTTTTTT. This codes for CASSANRGGNTGELFF.